The 21 T cell receptor beta chains in this list originate from one sample, sequenced in a study of cytomegalovirus exposure and HLA in healthy donors. TCRdb's table, derived via immunoSEQ multiplex PCR, lists solely in-frame clones and lacks some. This table holds about 220,000 clones, about nine tenths found once. Sequences were obtained from PBMCs. These receptors were collected from a woman aged 18-29 years in good health and CMV-seronegative.

The V call is TRBV9, the J call TRBJ2-1; the D gene is possibly TRBD2 (6 bases). V lost 2 bases to trimming and J lost 5 bases, with 14 bases between them. The germline V gene encodes CDR1 SGDLS and CDR2 YYNGEE. The CDR3 covers 15 residues. The CDR3 sequence is CASSVRERADNEQFF. DNA of the CDR3: TGTGCCAGCAGCGTCAGGGAGCGGGCGGACAATGAGCAGTTCTTC. The whole variable domain, remainder taken from reference TRBV9 and TRBJ2-1, is DSGVTQTPKHLITATGQRVTLRCSPRSGDLSVYWYQQSLDQGLQFLIQYYNGEERAKGNILERFSAQQFPDLHSELNLSSLELGDSALYFCASSVRERADNEQFFGPGTRLTVL.

This clone was observed a few times. This sample also contains other DNA sequences that code for the same CDR3. J is TRBJ2-2 and V is TRBV28, with 10 positions matching TRBD2. CDR1 MDHEN and CDR2 SYDVKM come from the germline V gene. V lost 5 bases to trimming and J lost 1 base; unmatched junction nucleotides: 10. The CDR3 runs to 18 residues. The CDR3 nucleotides read TGTGCCAGCAGTGCCAACCTCGGACTAGCGGAGAACACCGGGGAGCTGTTTTTT. Translating gives CASSANLGLAENTGELFF.

This clone was picked up one time. The chain combines TRBV28 with TRBJ2-7, with a tentative D call TRBD1 (6 bases). The V and J ends lost 5 bases and 4 bases respectively, with 21 bases between them. CDR3 size: 16 residues. Germline loops: CDR1 MDHEN, CDR2 SYDVKM. CDR3 sequence reads: CASSGTGSEWVYEQYF. In DNA, the CDR3 is TGTGCCAGCAGTGGCACAGGGTCGGAGTGGGTTTACGAGCAGTACTTC.

This chain uses TRBV25-1 with TRBJ1-2; D is unclear. This CDR3 contains 17 residues. CDR1 and CDR2 (germline): MGHDK, SYGVNS. V lost 0 bases and J lost 7, with 21 bases in between. The CDR3 DNA reads TGTGCCAGCAGTGAATATATGGTCGGCATTACCACGGGTGGCTACACCTTC. Encoded protein: CASSEYMVGITTGGYTF.

The chain couples TRBV27 to TRBJ1-1; D unclear. CDR1 MNHEY and CDR2 SMNVEV come from the germline V gene (reference sequence). Deletions cut 2 bases from V and 11 bases from J, with 15 bases between. The CDR3 loop spans 13 amino acids. The CDR3 DNA reads as TGTGCCAGCAGTTTAGTGTTAGGGCGGAGGGCTTTCTTT. It translates to CASSLVLGRRAFF.

The V call is TRBV6-5, the J call TRBJ1-2; maybe TRBD1 (6 bases). The V gene's germline CDR1 is MNHEY and CDR2 SVGAGI. CDR3 length: 16 amino acids. V lost 0 bases and J lost 5, with 16 bases in between. CDR3 bases: TGTGCCAGCAGTTACTCAACAGGGTGGGGAGAGTATGGCTACACCTTC. Its translation: CASSYSTGWGEYGYTF.

V and J are TRBV5-1 and TRBJ1-3; D call uncertain. V gave up 0 bases and J gave up 1 base, with 8 bases separating them. The germline V gene encodes CDR1 SGHRS and CDR2 YFSETQ. The CDR3 sequence is 15 residues long. The CDR3 coding sequence is TGCGCCAGCAGCTTGGCCGCGGCATCTGGAAACACCATATATTTT. This codes for CASSLAAASGNTIYF.

The V and J genes are TRBV10-2 and TRBJ2-1, with D perhaps TRBD2 (6 bases). Trimming pared 2 bases from V and 13 bases from J, leaving 15 bases between. This CDR3 has 13 amino acids. The germline V gene has CDR1 WSHSY and CDR2 SAAADI. CDR3 sequence reads: CASSEGMGDSQFF. For the CDR3, the DNA is TGCGCCAGCAGTGAGGGGATGGGGGACTCTCAGTTCTTC.

The chain couples TRBV30 to TRBJ1-1, with TRBD1 identical over 8 bases. V lost 5 bases, J lost 5 bases, and 4 bases stayed unmatched. The CDR3 is made up of 12 amino acids. Germline loops: CDR1 GTSNPN, CDR2 SVGIG (reference sequence). CDR3 sequence (DNA): TGTGCCTGGGGACAGGGCGAGACTGAAGCTTTCTTT. This encodes CAWGQGETEAFF.

V gene TRBV7-3 combines with J gene TRBJ2-2; unclear D gene. This CDR3 region has 13 residues. Germline values: CDR1 SGHTA, CDR2 FQGTGA. The V gene lost 4 bases and the J gene lost 3 bases, with 6 bases spanning the gap. In DNA, the CDR3 is TGTGCCAGCAGCTATGGAGACACCGGGGAGCTGTTTTTT. Translation gives CASSYGDTGELFF.

V and J are TRBV6-5 and TRBJ2-7; 10 nucleotides match TRBD2. With 5 bases clipped from V and 1 base from J, the junction kept 5 bases outside the gene matches. Germline V lookup: CDR1 MNHEY, CDR2 SVGAGI. The CDR3 loop spans 15 amino acids. CDR3 region: CASSPRTSGSYEQYF. CDR3 nucleotide sequence: TGTGCCAGCAGTCCCCGGACTAGCGGTTCCTACGAGCAGTACTTC.

The chain employs TRBV28 and TRBJ1-5, with D possibly matching TRBD1 (5 bases). CDR3 length: 17 residues. Trimming removed 1 base at V and 3 bases at J, with 16 bases between. CDR1 and CDR2 (germline): MDHEN, SYDVKM. The CDR3 protein is CASSLSQGWNDNQPQHF. The CDR3 DNA follows: TGTGCCAGCAGTTTATCGCAGGGCTGGAACGACAATCAGCCCCAGCATTTT.

The chain has TRBV30 and TRBJ1-1, with D maybe TRBD1 (5 bases). Looked up from germline, CDR1 is GTSNPN and CDR2 is SVGIG (reference sequence). The germline V and J ends were trimmed by 0 bases and 0 bases, with 8 bases remaining between them. The CDR3 is 14 amino acids. CDR3 in DNA: TGTGCCTGGAGTGTACGGGGGATGAACACTGAAGCTTTCTTT. Translation: CAWSVRGMNTEAFF.

This clone was seen more than once but under ten times. This chain uses TRBV10-1 with TRBJ2-7, with TRBD1 as a possible D gene (6 bases). Deletions cut 5 bases from V and 1 base from J, with 12 bases between. There are 14 residues in the CDR3. The V gene's germline CDR1 is WNHNN and CDR2 SYGVQD (reference sequence). The CDR3 coding sequence is TGCGCCAGCAGTCCGGGACAACAGTCCTACGAGCAGTACTTC. Translation gives CASSPGQQSYEQYF.

V gene TRBV30 combines with J gene TRBJ1-1, with 9 bases aligning to TRBD1. The J segment lost 2 bases and the V segment lost 3 bases, leaving 13 bases of the junction unmatched. The CDR3 runs 17 residues. In germline, CDR1 is GTSNPN, CDR2 SVGIG (reference sequence). CDR3 bases: TGTGCCTGGAGAGCTCCGGTAAACAGGGGGCGTAACACTGAAGCTTTCTTT. This translates into CAWRAPVNRGRNTEAFF.

V is TRBV4-1 and J is TRBJ2-7, with D possibly TRBD2 on 5 matching bases. This CDR3 contains 16 residues. CDR1 is MGHRA and CDR2 is YSYEKL in the germline V gene. Trimming left V 4 bases short and J 0 bases short, with 16 bases between. CDR3 nucleotides: TGCGCCAGCAGCCGAGAAGCGGTACCGAGCTCCTACGAGCAGTACTTC. Protein sequence: CASSREAVPSSYEQYF.

This rearrangement joins TRBV30 to TRBJ1-5; TRBD1 matches at 8 bases. CDR1 and CDR2 from the germline V gene are GTSNPN and SVGIG (reference sequence). The CDR3 is 13 amino acids. After removal of 3 bases from V and 7 bases from J, the junction contained 5 bases not matched to a gene. DNA for the CDR3: TGTGCCTGGAGCCCCCAGGGGGCGCAGCCCCAGCATTTT. It encodes CAWSPQGAQPQHF.

The CDR3 nucleotides read TGTGCCAGTCGGACTAGCCCGTCCACAGATACGCAGTATTTT. It translates to CASRTSPSTDTQYF. The V and J genes are TRBV6-6 and TRBJ2-3; TRBD2 matches at 8 bases. Germline lookup yields CDR1 MNHNY and CDR2 SVGAGI (reference sequence). V dropped 9 bases and J dropped 2; count of bases not matched to a gene: 7. The CDR3 runs to 14 residues.

J is TRBJ2-2 and V is TRBV10-1; 7 nucleotides align to TRBD2. V shed 4 bases and J 3 bases; nucleotides not matched to a gene: 5. The V gene's germline CDR1 is WNHNN and CDR2 SYGVQD (reference sequence). The CDR3 spans 15 residues. The CDR3 sequence is CASSARLADTGELFF. In DNA form, the CDR3 reads TGCGCCAGCAGTGCTCGGCTAGCGGACACCGGGGAGCTGTTTTTT.

The chain couples TRBV6-4 to TRBJ2-1; TRBD2 aligns across 11 bases. The CDR3 is 15 amino acids. The ends lost 5 bases at V and 5 bases at J; junction bases unmatched: 5. The germline V gene encodes CDR1 MRHNA and CDR2 SNTAGT. The CDR3 coding sequence is TGTGCCAGCAGTCCACTAGCGGGAGAGGACAATGAGCAGTTCTTC. This encodes CASSPLAGEDNEQFF.

The chain is built from TRBV15 and TRBJ2-4, with D unclear. Germline CDR1 and CDR2: LNHNV and YYDKDF (reference sequence). Trimming removed 3 bases at V and 0 bases at J, with 15 bases between. The CDR3 has 17 residues. This chain's CDR3 is CATSSEIPVGAKNIQYF. The CDR3 nucleotides are TGTGCCACCAGCAGCGAGATACCGGTCGGAGCCAAAAACATTCAGTACTTC. The full variable domain, rest sourced from reference TRBV15 and TRBJ2-4, is DAMVIQNPRYQVTQFGKPVTLSCSQTLNHNVMYWYQQKSSQAPKLLFHYYDKDFNNEADTPDNFQSRRPNTSFCFLDIRSPGLGDTAMYLCATSSEIPVGAKNIQYFGAGTRLSVL.